A single sample is the source of the 9 T cell receptor beta chains below, sequenced in a study of blood T cell repertoires in COVID-19. Assay: immunoSEQ multiplex PCR; the TCRdb copy retains only in-frame clones and omits some. The sample shows about 200,000 clones, roughly 85% of them seen only once. Material: PBMCs or T cells enriched from blood (not recorded which). These receptors were obtained from a woman between 45 and 60 years old who had been exposed to COVID-19.

The genes are TRBV7-6 and TRBJ2-5; 9 bases map to TRBD2. This CDR3 is 16 amino acids long. Germline trimming cut 5 bases from V and 1 base from J; bases unmatched to any gene: 8. Germline CDR1 reads SGHVS; CDR2 reads FNYEAQ. The CDR3: CASSLRTSVIQETQYF. CDR3 DNA sequence: TGTGCCAGCAGCCTGAGGACTAGCGTAATCCAAGAGACCCAGTACTTC.

This chain uses TRBV2 with TRBJ1-4; D is uncertain. V lost 4 bases and J lost 0, with 9 bases in between. Germline loops: CDR1 SNHLY, CDR2 FYNNEI. The CDR3 is 15 residues long. CDR3 sequence reads: CASSVTQTTNEKLFF. The CDR3 bases are TGTGCCAGCAGTGTTACACAGACAACTAATGAAAAACTGTTTTTT.

The gene calls are TRBV5-1 and TRBJ2-7; D not certain. The CDR3 consists of 13 residues. V gave up 2 bases and J gave up 2 bases, with 8 bases separating them. Germline CDR1 SGHRS, CDR2 YFSETQ. In nucleotides, the CDR3 is TGCGCCAGCAGCTTTGACACCACCTACGAGCAGTACTTC. Translated, it gives CASSFDTTYEQYF.

The chain is built from TRBV9 and TRBJ2-3, with 7 bases lining up with TRBD2. Germline V gene sequence: CDR1 SGDLS, CDR2 YYNGEE. Trimming removed 4 bases from V and 0 bases from J; junction bases left unmatched: 11. The CDR3 totals 17 residues. CDR3: CASSTIPGGFSTDTQYF. Here the CDR3 DNA reads TGTGCCAGCAGCACCATCCCGGGAGGCTTCAGCACAGATACGCAGTATTTT.

This chain connects TRBV5-1 to TRBJ2-1; D is undetermined. The CDR3 has 14 residues. Germline V CDR1 and CDR2: SGHRS, YFSETQ. The V gene lost 0 bases and the J gene lost 2 bases, with 6 bases spanning the gap. The chain's CDR3 is CASSLDPAYNEQFF. The CDR3 DNA reads as TGCGCCAGCAGCTTGGACCCAGCCTACAATGAGCAGTTCTTC.

This clone was found once. Other DNA sequences within the sample encode an identical CDR3. V gene TRBV6-5 combines with J gene TRBJ1-2; D not resolved. This CDR3 is 14 amino acids long. CDR1 is MNHEY and CDR2 is SVGAGI in the germline V gene. V was shortened by 5 bases and J by 0 bases, with 10 bases between the two germline ends. CDR3 in amino acids: CASSRPGANYGYTF. Here the CDR3 DNA reads TGTGCCAGCAGTAGACCCGGAGCTAACTATGGCTACACCTTC.

This chain uses TRBV30 with TRBJ2-5, with D possibly TRBD1 on 6 matching bases. In germline, CDR1 is GTSNPN, CDR2 SVGIG (reference sequence). The CDR3 is 11 residues long. V was cut by 7 bases and J by 5 bases, with 11 bases left in between. The CDR3 DNA sequence: TGTGCCTCCAAGGGGGAGGAGACCCAGTACTTC. This translates into CASKGEETQYF.

The chain joins TRBV27 to TRBJ1-6; no clear D gene. This CDR3 region has 14 residues. CDR1 is MNHEY and CDR2 is SMNVEV in the germline V gene (reference sequence). V lost 5 bases to trimming and J lost 0 bases, with 5 bases between them. The CDR3 sequence: CASSPSSYNSPLHF. CDR3 DNA sequence: TGTGCCAGCAGTCCGAGCTCCTATAATTCACCCCTCCACTTT.

The chain combines TRBV7-9 with TRBJ1-3; the match to TRBD1 covers 10 bases. The CDR3 runs 13 residues. Looked up from germline, CDR1 is SEHNR and CDR2 is FQNEAQ (reference sequence). Trimming took 7 bases from V and 8 from J; bases not matched to a gene: 5. The CDR3 sequence is CASNKDRGDTIYF. The CDR3 nucleotides are TGTGCCAGCAACAAGGACAGGGGGGACACCATATATTTT.